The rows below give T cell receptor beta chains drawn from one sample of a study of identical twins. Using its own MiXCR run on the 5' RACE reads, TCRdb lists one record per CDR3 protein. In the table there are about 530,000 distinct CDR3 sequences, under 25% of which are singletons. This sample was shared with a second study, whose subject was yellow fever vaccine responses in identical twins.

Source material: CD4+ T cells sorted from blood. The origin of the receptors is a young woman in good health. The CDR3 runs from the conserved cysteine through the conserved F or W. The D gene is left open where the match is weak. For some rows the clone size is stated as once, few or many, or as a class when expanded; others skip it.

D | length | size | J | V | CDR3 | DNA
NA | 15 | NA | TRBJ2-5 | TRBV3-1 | CASSQGAGGGETQYF | TGTGCCAGCAGCCAAGGAGCTGGAGGAGGAGAGACCCAGTACTTC
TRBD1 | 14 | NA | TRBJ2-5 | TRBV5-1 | CASLAGTGQETQYF | TGCGCCAGCCTCGCCGGGACAGGCCAAGAGACCCAGTACTTC
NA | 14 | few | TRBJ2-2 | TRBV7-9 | CASSSLAATGELFF | TGTGCCAGCAGCTCCCTGGCAGCCACCGGGGAGCTGTTTTTT
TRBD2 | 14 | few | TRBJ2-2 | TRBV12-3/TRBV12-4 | CASTRGGGTGELFF | TGTGCCAGCACTCGGGGGGGTGGCACCGGGGAGCTGTTTTTT
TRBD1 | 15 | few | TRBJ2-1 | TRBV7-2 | CASSFAGTGYNEQFF | TGTGCCAGCAGCTTCGCCGGGACAGGATACAATGAGCAGTTCTTC
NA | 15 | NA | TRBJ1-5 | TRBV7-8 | CASSQDRISNQPQHF | TGTGCCAGCAGCCAAGACAGGATTAGCAATCAGCCCCAGCATTTT
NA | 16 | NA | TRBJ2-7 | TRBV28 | CASRQSSQGWSYEQYF | TGTGCCAGCAGACAAAGTTCCCAGGGATGGTCCTACGAGCAGTACTTC
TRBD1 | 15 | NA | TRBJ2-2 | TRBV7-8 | CASSYRGQSTGELFF | TGTGCCAGCAGTTACAGGGGGCAGAGCACCGGGGAGCTGTTTTTT
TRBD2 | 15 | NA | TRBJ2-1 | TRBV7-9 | CASSRSGIYYNEQFF | TGTGCCAGCAGCCGGAGCGGGATATACTACAATGAGCAGTTCTTC
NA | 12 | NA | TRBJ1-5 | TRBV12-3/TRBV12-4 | CASSTPSQPQHF | TGTGCCAGCAGTACCCCCAGTCAGCCCCAGCATTTT
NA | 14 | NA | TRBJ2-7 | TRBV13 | CASSLIGTSYEQYF | TGTGCCAGCAGCTTGATCGGCACCTCCTACGAGCAGTACTTC
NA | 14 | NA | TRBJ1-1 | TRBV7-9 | CASSRHGGHAEAFF | TGTGCCAGCAGTCGTCACGGGGGGCACGCTGAAGCTTTCTTT
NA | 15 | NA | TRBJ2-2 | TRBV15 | CATSRGGGDTGELFF | TGTGCCACCAGCAGAGGAGGCGGGGACACCGGGGAGCTGTTTTTT
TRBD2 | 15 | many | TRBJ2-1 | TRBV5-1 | CASSLGLAGYNEQFF | TGTGCCAGCAGTTTAGGGCTAGCGGGGTACAATGAGCAGTTCTTC
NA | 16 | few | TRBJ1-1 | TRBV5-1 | CASSPTFGGSGAEAFF | TGCGCCAGCAGCCCGACTTTCGGGGGGTCGGGGGCTGAAGCTTTCTTT
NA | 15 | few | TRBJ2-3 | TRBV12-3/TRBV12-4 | CASSLTQATTDTQYF | TGTGCCAGCAGTTTAACCCAGGCCACCACAGATACGCAGTATTTT
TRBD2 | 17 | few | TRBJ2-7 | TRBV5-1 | CASSYYTLARSSYEQYF | TGCGCCAGCAGCTACTATACACTAGCGAGAAGCTCCTACGAGCAGTACTTC
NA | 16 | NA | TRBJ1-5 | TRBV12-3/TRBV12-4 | CASSFGGRDSNQPQHF | TGTGCCAGCAGTTTCGGGGGACGGGATAGCAATCAGCCCCAGCATTTT
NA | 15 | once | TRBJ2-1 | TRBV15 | CATSRDRTQGNEQFF | TGTGCCACCAGCAGAGATAGGACCCAGGGTAATGAGCAGTTCTTC
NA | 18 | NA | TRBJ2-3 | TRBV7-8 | CASSLYSGSPSDTDTQYF | TGTGCCAGCAGCTTATATTCTGGGAGCCCCAGCGACACAGATACGCAGTATTTT
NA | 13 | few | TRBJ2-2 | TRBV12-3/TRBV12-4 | CASSFGRAGELFF | TGTGCCAGCAGTTTTGGCAGGGCCGGGGAGCTGTTTTTT